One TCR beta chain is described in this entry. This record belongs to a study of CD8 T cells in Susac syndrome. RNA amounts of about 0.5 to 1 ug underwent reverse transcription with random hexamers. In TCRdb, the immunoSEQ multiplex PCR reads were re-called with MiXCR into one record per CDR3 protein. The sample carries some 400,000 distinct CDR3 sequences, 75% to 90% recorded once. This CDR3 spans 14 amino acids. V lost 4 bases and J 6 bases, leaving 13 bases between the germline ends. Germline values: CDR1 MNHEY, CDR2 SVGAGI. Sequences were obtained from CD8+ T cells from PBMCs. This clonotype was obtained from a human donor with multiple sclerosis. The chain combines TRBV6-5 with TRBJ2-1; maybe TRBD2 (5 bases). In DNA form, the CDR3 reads TGTGCCAGCAGTTTAAGCGGCGCTGCCAATGAGCAGTTCTTC. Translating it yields CASSLSGAANEQFF.